A selection of T cell receptor beta chains follows, all from one sample in a study of shared clonotypes between healthy human individuals. Here immunoSEQ multiplex PCR was the method, and the copy in TCRdb shows in-frame clones only, minus some. Of over a million clones listed, approximately 68% are singletons. The sequenced sample was memory CD4+ T cells sorted from blood. These receptor sequences come from a man between 18 and 29 years old in good health. The conserved cysteine and the conserved F or W are not part of the CDR3 here. The order of the fields is J gene, V gene, CDR3 protein.

TRBJ2-5 | TRBV11-2 | ASSLGLAGQETQY
TRBJ1-2 | TRBV2 | ASSENRVDGYT
TRBJ2-1 | TRBV6-5 | ASSYSRAGGLEQF
TRBJ2-7 | TRBV2 | ASSEQGYEQY
TRBJ1-1 | TRBV19 | ATAGTANTEAF
TRBJ1-2 | TRBV30 | AWSAGEGYGYT
TRBJ2-5 | TRBV5-1 | ASSTTGLGQETQY
TRBJ2-3 | TRBV21-1 | ASSKGRRVDTQY
TRBJ2-3 | TRBV10-1 | ASSGADTQY
TRBJ2-5 | TRBV28 | ASSLPGYQETQY
TRBJ1-6 | TRBV18 | ASSPPTGYNSPLH
TRBJ1-5 | TRBV6-5 | ASSPTRQTHQH
TRBJ2-2 | TRBV4-3 | ASSQGGTTPTGELF
TRBJ2-2 | TRBV5-1 | ASSPRGEGTNTGELF
TRBJ1-2 | TRBV19 | ASRGEVLTNGYT
TRBJ1-2 | TRBV6-5 | ASRAADYGYT
TRBJ2-5 | TRBV28 | ASNHLTGNQETQY
TRBJ2-5 | TRBV2 | ASSQGSSGPQETQY
TRBJ2-5 | TRBV28 | ASSSQGGTQY
TRBJ1-1 | TRBV7-2 | ASSGRQGNTEAF
TRBJ1-6 | TRBV9 | ASSVGQGGDSPLH
TRBJ2-3 | TRBV7-2 | ASSPPSTDTQY
TRBJ2-7 | TRBV18 | ASSPKWDRVDEQY
TRBJ2-7 | TRBV5-6 | ASSLAVAYEQY
TRBJ2-5 | TRBV28 | ASSESGQSVETQY
TRBJ1-1 | TRBV2 | ASNSVQSAAF